Each of the 26 T cell receptor beta chains below was sequenced from the same sample in a study of cytomegalovirus exposure and HLA in healthy donors. This PCR relied on a set of 60 Vbeta primers and 13 Jbeta primers. Repertoires were generated with immunoSEQ multiplex PCR, while TCRdb's copy carries only in-frame clones and drops some. The sample carries more than 150,000 clones, around 84% recorded once. Sequencing was performed on PBMCs. The receptor source for this set is a woman between 50 and 59 years old in good health and CMV-seropositive.

The chain combines TRBV5-1 with TRBJ1-1; no clear D gene. The V gene's germline CDR1 is SGHRS and CDR2 YFSETQ. Deletions cut 0 bases from V and 5 bases from J, with 8 bases between. This CDR3 contains 13 residues. The CDR3 loop is CASSLGEGTEAFF. CDR3 in DNA: TGCGCCAGCAGCTTGGGTGAGGGAACTGAAGCTTTCTTT. Complete variable domain (other parts from reference TRBV5-1 and TRBJ1-1): KAGVTQTPRYLIKTRGQQVTLSCSPISGHRSVSWYQQTPGQGLQFLFEYFSETQRNKGNFPGRFSGRQFSNSRSEMNVSTLELGDSALYLCASSLGEGTEAFFGQGTRLTVV.

V and J are TRBV5-6 and TRBJ2-1; TRBD2 might be the D (6 bases). V was trimmed by 4 bases and J by 3 bases, leaving 8 bases between them. This CDR3 contains 13 residues. Germline CDR1 and CDR2: SGHDT and YYEEEE. CDR3 coding DNA: TGTGCCAGCAGCGCGGGGCTCTACAATGAGCAGTTCTTC. Amino acid sequence: CASSAGLYNEQFF.

The chain has TRBV11-2 and TRBJ2-3; TRBD2 matches 7 bases. The J segment lost 2 bases and the V segment lost 2 bases, leaving 4 bases of the junction unmatched. There are 15 residues in the CDR3. Germline CDR1 reads SGHAT; CDR2 reads FQNNGV. The CDR3 loop is CASSLSGLITDTQYF. The CDR3 DNA follows: TGTGCCAGCAGCTTATCGGGACTAATCACAGATACGCAGTATTTT.

As regards this clone: One junction end disagrees with the germline gene, perhaps due to a read error. The V and J genes are TRBV5-1 and TRBJ2-3, with TRBD2 as a possible D gene (6 bases). The CDR3 consists of 17 residues. Per the germline V gene, CDR1 is SGHRS and CDR2 is YFSETQ. DNA for the CDR3: TGCGTCAGCAGCTTGGGGACTCTCATGGGAGTCACAGATACGCAGTATTTT. This sequence encodes CVSSLGTLMGVTDTQYF. The full variable domain, completed using reference TRBV5-1 and TRBJ2-3, is KAGVTQTPRYLIKTRGQQVTLSCSPISGHRSVSWYQQTPGQGLQFLFEYFSETQRNKGNFPGRFSGRQFSNSRSEMNVSTLELGDSALYLCVSSLGTLMGVTDTQYFGPGTRLTVL.

This clone was observed a handful of times. The chain couples TRBV5-1 to TRBJ2-2, with 8 bases matching TRBD1. Per the germline V gene, CDR1 is SGHRS and CDR2 is YFSETQ. The V segment lost 5 bases and the J segment 5 bases; nucleotides outside the gene matches: 8. There are 15 residues in the CDR3. CDR3 sequence: CASRVQGANTGELFF. Written as DNA, the CDR3 is TGCGCCAGCAGGGTGCAGGGGGCTAATACCGGGGAGCTGTTTTTT. The full variable domain, rest sourced from reference TRBV5-1 and TRBJ2-2, is KAGVTQTPRYLIKTRGQQVTLSCSPISGHRSVSWYQQTPGQGLQFLFEYFSETQRNKGNFPGRFSGRQFSNSRSEMNVSTLELGDSALYLCASRVQGANTGELFFGEGSRLTVL.

The chain employs TRBV29-1 and TRBJ2-5; 10 bases line up with TRBD2. J was trimmed by 5 bases and V by 4 bases; bases with no gene match: 10. The CDR3 runs to 15 residues. Looked up from germline, CDR1 is SQVTM and CDR2 is ANQGSEA. In nucleotides, the CDR3 is TGCAGCGTTGGAGCTAGCGGGGGAGTAGGGGAGACCCAGTACTTC. It translates to CSVGASGGVGETQYF.

The chain uses TRBV4-1 and TRBJ2-1; 8 bases match TRBD1. This CDR3 has 14 amino acids. The germline V gene has CDR1 MGHRA and CDR2 YSYEKL. J gave up 7 bases and V 1 base, and 3 bases lay outside the gene matches. CDR3: CASSQGQGTNEQFF. The CDR3 DNA reads TGCGCCAGCAGCCAAGGACAGGGGACGAATGAGCAGTTCTTC.

This chain links TRBV7-9 with TRBJ1-2; D unresolved. Germline V CDR1 and CDR2: SEHNR, FQNEAQ (reference sequence). The CDR3 contains 14 residues. Trimming shortened V by 4 bases and J by 7 bases, and 16 bases separated the two germline ends. This CDR3 is CASSSQAGNGGYTF. CDR3 nucleotides: TGTGCCAGCAGCTCCCAGGCGGGAAACGGTGGCTACACCTTC.

This clone was observed a single time. The chain has TRBV9 and TRBJ1-6; 8 positions agree with TRBD1. This CDR3 contains 16 residues. The V and J ends lost 0 bases and 7 bases, in that order; junction bases with no gene match: 6. The germline V gene encodes CDR1 SGDLS and CDR2 YYNGEE. CDR3 in DNA: TGTGCCAGCAGCGTAGGGGGGACAGGAGGCAATTCACCCCTCCACTTT. It translates to CASSVGGTGGNSPLHF.

The chain uses TRBV28 and TRBJ2-7; D call uncertain. This CDR3 has 11 amino acids. Trimming removed 4 bases from V and 4 bases from J, with 5 bases in between. Germline CDR1 is MDHEN and CDR2 is SYDVKM. The CDR3 nucleotides are TGTGCCAGCAGTTCTAGGTACGAGCAGTACTTC. Residues: CASSSRYEQYF.

The chain joins TRBV9 to TRBJ1-1, with TRBD1 as a possible D gene (5 bases). The CDR3 runs 14 residues. Germline V gives CDR1 SGDLS, CDR2 YYNGEE. V lost 2 bases, J lost 4 bases, and 12 bases lay in between. The CDR3 DNA reads TGTGCCAGCAGCGTCAGCCCGGGGGGCACTGAAGCTTTCTTT. Protein sequence: CASSVSPGGTEAFF. Looking up the rest from reference TRBV9 and TRBJ1-1 gives the full variable domain: DSGVTQTPKHLITATGQRVTLRCSPRSGDLSVYWYQQSLDQGLQFLIQYYNGEERAKGNILERFSAQQFPDLHSELNLSSLELGDSALYFCASSVSPGGTEAFFGQGTRLTVV.

DNA for the CDR3: TGTGCCAGTAGTGGCGGGATCTATGAGCAGTTCTTC. Its protein is CASSGGIYEQFF. The gene calls are TRBV19 and TRBJ2-1; weak D call: TRBD2 (6 bases). The CDR3 sequence is 12 residues long. The V end lost 5 bases, the J end lost 8 bases, and 10 bases lay between the germline ends. Germline loops: CDR1 LNHDA, CDR2 SQIVND (reference sequence).

In its sample, this clone was seen a few times. Other nucleotide sequences from this sample produce the same CDR3. The genes are TRBV5-1 and TRBJ1-1, with D maybe TRBD1 (5 bases). Germline CDR1 is SGHRS and CDR2 is YFSETQ. V was cut by 4 bases and J by 5 bases, with 12 bases left in between. The CDR3 spans 13 residues. CDR3 sequence reads: CASSPFGGTEAFF. In nucleotides, the CDR3 is TGCGCCAGCAGCCCCTTCGGGGGTACTGAAGCTTTCTTT.

The chain uses TRBV5-1 and TRBJ2-3; weak D call: TRBD2 (7 bases). V lost 4 bases and J 4 bases, leaving 16 bases between the germline ends. This CDR3 has 15 residues. The germline V gene encodes CDR1 SGHRS and CDR2 YFSETQ. For the CDR3, the DNA is TGCGCCAGCAGCCGAGGGGGGGGGCCCGCAGATACGCAGTATTTT. Residues: CASSRGGGPADTQYF.

The chain links TRBV6-1 to TRBJ2-5; 9 bases align to TRBD1. The CDR3 sequence is 14 residues long. V was clipped by 2 bases and J by 5 bases; unmatched bases: 3. CDR1 is MNHNS and CDR2 is SASEGT in the germline V gene. In DNA, the CDR3 is TGTGCCAGCAGTGAACACAGGGGGCAGGAGACCCAGTACTTC. It encodes CASSEHRGQETQYF.

In DNA form, the CDR3 reads TGTGCCAGCAGCGCGGACAGGGGGCGGAATCAGCCCCAGCATTTT. Encoded protein: CASSADRGRNQPQHF. This chain links TRBV2 with TRBJ1-5; 11 bases line up with TRBD1. Germline trimming cut 6 bases from V and 4 bases from J; bases unmatched to any gene: 5. Germline CDR1 reads SNHLY; CDR2 reads FYNNEI. This CDR3 region has 15 residues. The full variable domain, with the rest looked up from reference TRBV2 and TRBJ1-5, is EPEVTQTPSHQVTQMGQEVILRCVPISNHLYFYWYRQILGQKVEFLVSFYNNEISEKSEIFDDQFSVERPDGSNFTLKIRSTKLEDSAMYFCASSADRGRNQPQHFGDGTRLSIL.

The rearrangement uses TRBV5-1 and TRBJ1-3, with a tentative D call TRBD1 (5 bases). This CDR3 has 18 amino acids. Trimming pared 1 base from V and 2 bases from J, leaving 19 bases between. CDR1 is SGHRS, CDR2 YFSETQ, per germline. The chain's CDR3 is CASSLRPAVLGAGNTIYF. The DNA for the CDR3 is TGCGCCAGCAGCTTGAGGCCGGCCGTTCTAGGGGCTGGAAACACCATATATTTT. The full variable domain, in which reference TRBV5-1 and TRBJ1-3 provide the parts outside the CDR3, is KAGVTQTPRYLIKTRGQQVTLSCSPISGHRSVSWYQQTPGQGLQFLFEYFSETQRNKGNFPGRFSGRQFSNSRSEMNVSTLELGDSALYLCASSLRPAVLGAGNTIYFGEGSWLTVV.

This rearrangement joins TRBV10-1 to TRBJ2-5, with D maybe TRBD1 (6 bases). Germline CDR1 is WNHNN and CDR2 is SYGVQD (reference sequence). There are 15 residues in the CDR3. Trimming shortened V by 5 bases and J by 1 base, and 14 bases separated the two germline ends. CDR3 sequence (DNA): TGCGCCAGCAGTTCCAATACCAGGGGCCAAGAGACCCAGTACTTC. Protein product: CASSSNTRGQETQYF.

The V call is TRBV29-1, the J call TRBJ2-7; 9 nucleotides match TRBD1. The CDR3 runs 13 residues. V was clipped by 7 bases and J by 3 bases; unmatched bases: 7. CDR1 is SQVTM and CDR2 is ANQGSEA in the germline V gene. The CDR3 nucleotides are TGCAGCGGGATGGGGACAGGGTACTACGAGCAGTACTTC. This encodes CSGMGTGYYEQYF.

The genes are TRBV6-1 and TRBJ1-2; weak D call: TRBD1 (5 bases). The germline gives CDR1 MNHNS, CDR2 SASEGT. This CDR3 contains 15 residues. V lost 0 bases to trimming and J lost 2 bases, with 10 bases between them. The DNA for the CDR3 is TGTGCCAGCAGTGAAGCGCGCAGGGCCAACTATGGCTACACCTTC. It specifies CASSEARRANYGYTF.

The rearrangement uses TRBV28 and TRBJ1-1; maybe TRBD1 (6 bases). Per germline, CDR1 MDHEN and CDR2 SYDVKM. Trimming removed 6 bases from V and 2 bases from J, with 16 bases in between. This CDR3 has 15 residues. This CDR3 reads CASRSFGTTNTEAFF. DNA for the CDR3: TGTGCCAGCAGGTCCTTCGGGACAACTAACACTGAAGCTTTCTTT.

This chain joins TRBV5-4 and TRBJ2-3; 8 bases align to TRBD2. Germline V lookup: CDR1 SGHNT, CDR2 YYREEE (reference sequence). Trimming at V came to 4 bases and at J to 3 bases, leaving 13 bases not matched to a gene. There are 17 residues in the CDR3. In DNA, the CDR3 is TGTGCCAGCAGCCAGTTCCCGGCGGGGGGCTATACAGATACGCAGTATTTT. This codes for CASSQFPAGGYTDTQYF. Supplemented by reference TRBV5-4 and TRBJ2-3, the full variable domain reads ETGVTQSPTHLIKTRGQQVTLRCSSQSGHNTVSWYQQALGQGPQFIFQYYREEENGRGNFPPRFSGLQFPNYSSELNVNALELDDSALYLCASSQFPAGGYTDTQYFGPGTRLTVL.

The chain combines TRBV18 with TRBJ1-1; D gene unclear. Trimming pared 8 bases from V and 5 bases from J, leaving 18 bases between. This CDR3 has 14 residues. Germline V gene data show CDR1 as KGHSH and CDR2 as LQKENI. The CDR3 nucleotides read TGTGCCAGCATCCCAGGCGATCCCTGGACTGAAGCTTTCTTT. It yields the protein CASIPGDPWTEAFF.

With respect to this clone: At one end, the junction sequence differs from germline, possibly due to a read error. The gene calls are TRBV7-9 and TRBJ1-4; no clear D. The CDR3 extends over 15 amino acids. Germline CDR1 and CDR2: SEHNR and FQNEAQ (reference sequence). The DNA for the CDR3 is TGTTCCAGCAGCTTAGTGCAGGCACGGAATGAAAAACTGTTTTTT. Translation gives CSSSLVQARNEKLFF.

The chain recombines TRBV18 with TRBJ1-1; a weak D match, TRBD1 (5 bases). This CDR3 spans 14 amino acids. Deletions cut 3 bases from V and 0 bases from J, with 8 bases between. Germline V gene sequence: CDR1 KGHSH, CDR2 LQKENI. The CDR3 spells CASSPGHLNTEAFF. The CDR3 region has the DNA TGTGCCAGCTCACCCGGACATTTGAACACTGAAGCTTTCTTT.

The rearrangement links TRBV14 to TRBJ2-7; a weak D match, TRBD1 (5 bases). Germline V gene data show CDR1 as SGHDN and CDR2 as FVKESK. V lost 4 bases, J lost 4 bases, and 14 bases lay in between. This CDR3 region has 14 residues. The CDR3 region has the DNA TGTGCCAGCAGCCTTATACCGACAGCTTACGAGCAGTACTTC. Translating it yields CASSLIPTAYEQYF.